The 27 T cell receptor beta chains given below trace back to one sample, sequenced in a study of monozygotic twins with inflammatory bowel disease. TCRdb re-analyzed the 5' RACE reads; it lists each CDR3 protein once, without DNA. Its table records around 40,000 distinct CDR3 sequences. The sample comprised blood. These receptors were obtained from a human donor with ulcerative colitis or Crohn's disease, or a healthy co-twin of an affected twin (not recorded which).

The CDR3 sequence is CSVEDPNNYGYTF. The chain is built from TRBV20-1 and TRBJ1-2. CDR3 length: 13 residues. In germline, CDR1 is DFQATT, CDR2 SNEGSKA (reference sequence).

V is TRBV5-8 and J is TRBJ2-5; the TCRdb call, TRBD2, lacks DNA for checking. The germline gives CDR1 SGHTS, CDR2 YDEGEE. This CDR3 region has 15 residues. The CDR3 sequence: CASSYGTSGQETQYF.

CDR3 amino acids: CASSPSGAKNIQYF. The chain employs TRBV11-2 and TRBJ2-4; TCRdb indicates TRBD2, and absent DNA this call remains unverified. There are 14 residues in the CDR3. The germline V gene encodes CDR1 SGHAT and CDR2 FQNNGV.

The V call is TRBV5-1, the J call TRBJ2-3; TCRdb gives TRBD2 as the D gene, but with no DNA this cannot be confirmed. Germline V gives CDR1 SGHRS, CDR2 YFSETQ. The CDR3 sequence is 17 residues long. The chain's CDR3 is CASSLGPTSGGGDTQYF.

The rearrangement joins TRBV7-2 to TRBJ1-2; TCRdb designates TRBD1, a call that cannot be tested without DNA. CDR3 size: 16 residues. Germline CDR1 is SGHTA and CDR2 is FQGNSA. The CDR3 is CASSLALDRVNYGYTF.

J is TRBJ1-6 and V is TRBV4-1; TCRdb's D gene call, TRBD1, goes unchecked for lack of DNA. This CDR3 comprises 19 residues. Germline CDR1 is MGHRA and CDR2 is YSYEKL. CDR3 loop: CASSQGALSLQGNNSPLHF.

This chain joins TRBV6-5 and TRBJ2-3; the TCRdb call, TRBD2, lacks DNA for checking. The CDR3 loop spans 17 amino acids. Germline V CDR1 and CDR2: MNHEY, SVGAGI. The CDR3 region is CASSYRTGLAGLVTQYF.

The rearrangement uses TRBV27 and TRBJ1-5; lacking DNA, the TRBD1 call made by TCRdb goes unchecked. This CDR3 spans 15 amino acids. Germline assignment: CDR1 MNHEY and CDR2 SMNVEV (reference sequence). This chain's CDR3 is CASSQSGTGDQPQHF.

V is TRBV18 and J is TRBJ2-1; TCRdb outputs TRBD2, but without DNA this stays unchecked. Looked up from germline, CDR1 is KGHSH and CDR2 is LQKENI. The CDR3 spans 16 residues. The chain's CDR3 is CASSPPSSGGNSEQFF.

The chain links TRBV28 to TRBJ1-2; TCRdb designates TRBD1, a call that cannot be tested without DNA. Germline lookup yields CDR1 MDHEN and CDR2 SYDVKM. The CDR3 covers 17 residues. CDR3 sequence: CASSSDSGRGRFYGYTF.

The gene calls are TRBV7-2 and TRBJ2-1; TCRdb's assignment of TRBD2 cannot be checked, as there is no DNA. Per germline, CDR1 SGHTA and CDR2 FQGNSA. This CDR3 has 17 amino acids. The CDR3 region is CASSLTRGLAGADEQFF.

V and J are TRBV6-6 and TRBJ1-2; TCRdb's D call, TRBD1, is unchecked because there is no DNA. CDR3 length equals 14 residues. Germline V lookup: CDR1 MNHNY, CDR2 SVGAGI (reference sequence). CDR3 region: CASSPSLDRAGYTF.

The J gene is TRBJ1-2, the V gene TRBV6-5; TCRdb lists TRBD1, though no DNA is available to test this call. The CDR3 covers 18 residues. Germline V CDR1 and CDR2: MNHEY, SVGAGI. The CDR3 loop is CASSYSGTGSVLSYGYTF.

This chain connects TRBV5-1 to TRBJ1-2. This CDR3 has 15 residues. Germline V gives CDR1 SGHRS, CDR2 YFSETQ. CDR3 loop: CASSFYGREEDGYTF.

The CDR3 sequence: CSARVGKSSGFGYTF. The V call is TRBV20-1, the J call TRBJ1-2. Germline CDR1 DFQATT, CDR2 SNEGSKA (reference sequence). The CDR3 is 15 residues long.

The chain is built from TRBV12-3 or TRBV12-4 and TRBJ2-2; lacking DNA, the TRBD1 call made by TCRdb goes unchecked. CDR3 length: 17 amino acids. The CDR3 protein is CASSLAVDSANTGELFF.

The J gene is TRBJ2-7, the V gene TRBV20-1; TCRdb calls TRBD1, which cannot be checked without DNA. CDR1 is DFQATT and CDR2 is SNEGSKA in the germline V gene (reference sequence). CDR3 length: 17 residues. The CDR3: CSATKLAQARRRSEQYF.

This chain uses TRBV5-6 with TRBJ2-6. From germline, CDR1 is SGHDT and CDR2 YYEEEE. The CDR3 has 16 residues. The CDR3 reads CASSFRATSGANVLTF.

The chain uses TRBV7-2 and TRBJ1-4; no DNA is available, so the TRBD1 call from TCRdb remains unchecked. This CDR3 region has 15 residues. Germline V CDR1 and CDR2: SGHTA, FQGNSA. The CDR3 sequence is CASSLDRGGGEKLFF.

The V call is TRBV9, the J call TRBJ2-6; TCRdb reports TRBD1, a call that lacks DNA to check it against. In germline, CDR1 is SGDLS, CDR2 YYNGEE. This CDR3 has 16 residues. The CDR3 spells CASSPRGGSGANVLTF.

This clonotype registers medium-sized (0.01 to 0.1%) by frequency. J is TRBJ2-3 and V is TRBV11-2; TCRdb lists TRBD1, though no DNA is available to test this call. This CDR3 has 14 residues. Germline V gene sequence: CDR1 SGHAT, CDR2 FQNNGV. The CDR3 loop is CASSLRQGQNTQYF.

The chain combines TRBV10-3 with TRBJ2-7; TCRdb picks TRBD1, but there is no DNA to check that call. This CDR3 contains 12 residues. Germline CDR1 is ENHRY and CDR2 is SYGVKD. CDR3: CAIRTRGSEQYF.

The CDR3 spells CASSLEDNYGYTF. This sequence joins TRBV13 and TRBJ1-2. CDR3 size: 13 residues. Germline V CDR1 and CDR2: PRHDT, FYEKMQ (reference sequence).

V and J are TRBV28 and TRBJ1-2; TCRdb indicates TRBD1, and absent DNA this call remains unverified. The CDR3 is 15 amino acids. Germline CDR1 reads MDHEN; CDR2 reads SYDVKM. The CDR3 here is CASSPQQGVLYGYTF.

This chain joins TRBV3-1 and TRBJ2-2; the D call of TRBD2 rests on TCRdb alone, since no DNA is present to check it. CDR1 and CDR2 (germline): LGHDT, YNNKEL (reference sequence). The CDR3 is 20 residues long. The CDR3 is CASSRPTATSGRFYTGELFF. Filled out from reference TRBV3-1 and TRBJ2-2, the complete variable domain reads DTAVSQTPKYLVTQMGNDKSIKCEQNLGHDTMYWYKQDSKKFLKIMFSYNNKELIINETVPNRFSPKSPDKAHLNLHINSLELGDSAVYFCASSRPTATSGRFYTGELFFGEGSRLTVL.

The chain's CDR3 is CASSVTGLTGELFF. The V gene is TRBV19, the J gene TRBJ2-2; TCRdb's assignment of TRBD1 cannot be checked, as there is no DNA. This CDR3 has 14 amino acids. Germline V CDR1 and CDR2: LNHDA, SQIVND (reference sequence).

The chain carries TRBV28 and TRBJ2-3; without DNA, the TCRdb call of TRBD1 cannot be checked. Germline CDR1 is MDHEN and CDR2 is SYDVKM. CDR3 length: 14 amino acids. The CDR3 protein is CAGSPDRAQRTQYF.